Shown below are 12 T cell receptor beta chains from a single sample sequenced in a study of blood T cell repertoires in COVID-19. Profiled with immunoSEQ multiplex PCR; TCRdb holds only in-frame clones, not every one. This table has a few hundred thousand clones, around nine tenths appearing once. The sample comprised PBMCs or T cells enriched from blood (not recorded which). The receptors come from a woman in her 50s who had recovered from COVID-19.

This clone has a handful of counts. The gene calls are TRBV6-4 and TRBJ2-3; 9 nucleotides line up with TRBD2. Looked up from germline, CDR1 is MRHNA and CDR2 is SNTAGT. Trimming at V came to 4 bases and at J to 5 bases, leaving 4 bases not matched to a gene. This CDR3 has 14 amino acids. CDR3 protein: CASSVAGGLDTQYF. For the CDR3, the DNA is TGTGCCAGCAGTGTTGCGGGAGGGTTAGATACGCAGTATTTT.

The V gene is TRBV7-8, the J gene TRBJ1-3; no definite D call. V lost 0 bases and J lost 3, with 9 bases in between. The CDR3 is made up of 15 amino acids. Germline values: CDR1 SGHVS, CDR2 FQNEAQ. CDR3: CASSLARRGGNTIYF. The CDR3 DNA reads as TGTGCCAGCAGCTTAGCTCGGCGGGGTGGAAACACCATATATTTT.

This clone has a single count. The chain recombines TRBV19 with TRBJ1-5; D ambiguous. Germline CDR1 is LNHDA and CDR2 is SQIVND (reference sequence). V gave up 2 bases and J gave up 2 bases, with 13 bases separating them. The length of the CDR3 is 16 residues. DNA for the CDR3: TGTGCCAGTAGTATATGGGCGGGCGGGGGCAATCAGCCCCAGCATTTT. Translation gives CASSIWAGGGNQPQHF.

The rearrangement links TRBV6-1 to TRBJ1-4, with D possibly matching TRBD1 (5 bases). Trimming left V 1 base short and J 6 bases short, with 15 bases between. Germline V gene sequence: CDR1 MNHNS, CDR2 SASEGT. This CDR3 region has 16 residues. CDR3 region: CASSEDLGVGYEKLFF. CDR3 DNA sequence: TGTGCCAGCAGTGAAGACCTAGGGGTCGGCTATGAAAAACTGTTTTTT.

The chain combines TRBV29-1 with TRBJ2-2, with 8 bases matching TRBD2. The CDR3 totals 13 residues. The J segment lost 7 bases and the V segment lost 4 bases, leaving 5 bases of the junction unmatched. Germline loops: CDR1 SQVTM, CDR2 ANQGSEA. The CDR3 loop reads CSVVLRGVGELFF. The CDR3 coding sequence is TGCAGCGTTGTACTGCGGGGGGTCGGGGAGCTGTTTTTT.

The chain has TRBV27 and TRBJ1-5; 10 bases match TRBD1. There are 18 residues in the CDR3. CDR1 and CDR2 (germline): MNHEY, SMNVEV (reference sequence). V lost 5 bases to trimming and J lost 0 bases; unmatched junction nucleotides: 10. CDR3 sequence reads: CASSPKGQGTYSNQPQHF. The CDR3 DNA follows: TGTGCCAGCAGTCCTAAGGGACAGGGGACTTATAGCAATCAGCCCCAGCATTTT.

The chain employs TRBV20-1 and TRBJ2-7; D perhaps matches TRBD2 (6 bases). CDR3 size: 15 residues. Germline V gene sequence: CDR1 DFQATT, CDR2 SNEGSKA (reference sequence). The V and J ends lost 3 bases and 4 bases respectively, with 19 bases between them. The CDR3 coding sequence is TGCAGTGCTAGTGGGAGGACGGAAAACGTGTACGAGCAGTACTTC. Its protein is CSASGRTENVYEQYF.

The V gene is TRBV14, the J gene TRBJ2-2; 9 nucleotides agree with TRBD2. CDR1 is SGHDN and CDR2 is FVKESK in the germline V gene. Germline trimming cut 4 bases from V and 4 bases from J; bases unmatched to any gene: 4. The CDR3 is 15 amino acids. This CDR3 is CASSRMTSGTGELFF. For the CDR3, the DNA is TGTGCCAGCAGCCGCATGACTAGCGGCACCGGGGAGCTGTTTTTT. The whole variable domain, filled in from reference TRBV14 and TRBJ2-2, reads EAGVTQFPSHSVIEKGQTVTLRCDPISGHDNLYWYRRVMGKEIKFLLHFVKESKQDESGMPNNRFLAERTGGTYSTLKVQPAELEDSGVYFCASSRMTSGTGELFFGEGSRLTVL.

V gene TRBV2 combines with J gene TRBJ2-3, with 11 bases fitting TRBD2. The CDR3 length is 18 residues. Losses at the gene ends were 4 bases for V and 0 bases for J; bases not matched to a gene: 9. CDR1 and CDR2 from the germline V gene are SNHLY and FYNNEI. DNA of the CDR3: TGTGCCAGCAGTGGGCGACTAGCGGGGACTTCTAGCACAGATACGCAGTATTTT. Translated, it gives CASSGRLAGTSSTDTQYF.

The V and J genes are TRBV7-9 and TRBJ2-2; TRBD2 matches at 8 bases. Germline V gene data show CDR1 as SEHNR and CDR2 as FQNEAQ (reference sequence). The CDR3 runs to 15 residues. Unmatched junction bases numbered 5, after V lost 3 bases and J lost 5 bases. The CDR3 DNA follows: TGTGCCAGCAGCTTCAACCGGGAGGGGACCGGGGAGCTGTTTTTT. Encoded protein: CASSFNREGTGELFF.

This clone has only a few counts. The chain uses TRBV6-5 and TRBJ2-7; D may be TRBD2 (5 bases). Germline V CDR1 and CDR2: MNHEY, SVGAGI. The CDR3 runs 12 residues. The ends were cut back, 6 bases at V and 2 bases at J, with 8 bases in the middle. The CDR3 coding sequence is TGTGCCAGCAGCGGGGATACCTACGAGCAGTACTTC. Its translation: CASSGDTYEQYF.

V and J are TRBV5-1 and TRBJ2-3, with TRBD1 matching over 8 bases. Germline CDR1 reads SGHRS; CDR2 reads YFSETQ. The CDR3 spans 17 residues. Losses at the gene ends were 4 bases for V and 0 bases for J; bases not matched to a gene: 10. The chain's CDR3 is CASSLGQAHPSTDTQYF. The CDR3 DNA reads TGCGCCAGCAGCCTGGGACAGGCCCATCCTAGCACAGATACGCAGTATTTT.